What follows are 10 T cell receptor beta chains derived from one specimen sequenced in a study of T cell responses to AZD1222 COVID-19 vaccine. Sequencing used immunoSEQ multiplex PCR; TCRdb keeps in-frame clones, though not all of them. The sample holds approximately 140,000 clones, roughly 88% seen once. The sample here was peripheral blood, taken on day 0 of AZD1222 vaccination. Receptor source: an adult in good health.

This clone was seen only once. The chain couples TRBV15 to TRBJ1-1; no reliable D call. V dropped 0 bases and J dropped 4 bases, with 9 bases sitting between them. Germline values: CDR1 LNHNV, CDR2 YYDKDF (reference sequence). The CDR3 runs 14 residues. CDR3 DNA sequence: TGTGCCACCAGCAGAGATACGGAGGGCACTGAAGCTTTCTTT. This gives the protein CATSRDTEGTEAFF.

The chain is built from TRBV19 and TRBJ1-5; D is perhaps TRBD1 (5 bases). V dropped 6 bases and J dropped 11 bases, with 17 bases sitting between them. Germline V lookup: CDR1 LNHDA, CDR2 SQIVND (reference sequence). CDR3 length: 13 residues. The CDR3 coding sequence is TGTGCCAGTAGCAATATGGGGCCTCTCACCCAGCATTTT. It codes for CASSNMGPLTQHF.

The J gene is TRBJ1-4, the V gene TRBV7-6; weak D call: TRBD1 (5 bases). This CDR3 spans 15 amino acids. Germline CDR1 SGHVS, CDR2 FNYEAQ. Trimming shortened V by 5 bases and J by 4 bases, and 14 bases separated the two germline ends. CDR3 loop: CASSLRRQHNEKLFF. In DNA, the CDR3 is TGTGCCAGCAGCCTTAGGCGACAGCATAATGAAAAACTGTTTTTT.

This chain links TRBV5-1 with TRBJ1-1; 7 nucleotides match TRBD1. Germline V gene data show CDR1 as SGHRS and CDR2 as YFSETQ. The V and J ends lost 4 bases and 5 bases, in that order; junction bases with no gene match: 8. This CDR3 region has 14 residues. CDR3 nucleotide sequence: TGCGCCAGCAGCACCCGACAGGGAGGGACTGAAGCTTTCTTT. Translated, it gives CASSTRQGGTEAFF. The full variable domain, with the rest looked up from reference TRBV5-1 and TRBJ1-1, is KAGVTQTPRYLIKTRGQQVTLSCSPISGHRSVSWYQQTPGQGLQFLFEYFSETQRNKGNFPGRFSGRQFSNSRSEMNVSTLELGDSALYLCASSTRQGGTEAFFGQGTRLTVV.

The chain has TRBV2 and TRBJ2-3; D might be TRBD1 (7 bases). V was shortened by 9 bases and J by 3 bases, with 13 bases between the two germline ends. The CDR3 runs 13 residues. The germline CDR1 and CDR2 sequences are SNHLY and FYNNEI. The CDR3 DNA sequence: TGTGCCAGGCAGGGGGGAAGTACAGATACGCAGTATTTT. Amino acids: CARQGGSTDTQYF.

This clone was detected only once. This rearrangement joins TRBV28 to TRBJ1-1; possibly TRBD1 for D (5 bases). There are 15 residues in the CDR3. V was clipped by 5 bases and J by 2 bases, with 15 bases between them. Germline V gene data show CDR1 as MDHEN and CDR2 as SYDVKM. The CDR3 DNA follows: TGTGCCAGCAGTCCCCATTCCGGGGGAAACACTGAAGCTTTCTTT. Residues: CASSPHSGGNTEAFF.

The CDR3 region is CASSHFGGTGANVLTF. The CDR3 nucleotides are TGTGCCAGCAGCCATTTCGGCGGGACTGGGGCCAACGTCCTGACTTTC. V gene TRBV5-6 combines with J gene TRBJ2-6; the D gene is possibly TRBD2 (6 bases). Trimming left V 4 bases short and J 2 bases short, with 13 bases between. Germline V gene lookup returns CDR1 SGHDT and CDR2 YYEEEE. The CDR3 spans 16 residues.

The chain joins TRBV10-1 to TRBJ2-1, with 8 bases matching TRBD2. The CDR3 loop spans 15 amino acids. The ends lost 0 bases at V and 6 bases at J; junction bases unmatched: 4. Germline V gene sequence: CDR1 WNHNN, CDR2 SYGVQD (reference sequence). The CDR3 bases are TGCGCCAGCAGTGAGTCTAGCGGGGTCACCAATGAGCAGTTCTTC. This gives the protein CASSESSGVTNEQFF.

V usage is TRBV5-6 and J usage is TRBJ2-7; D gene ambiguous. Trimming left V 5 bases short and J 0 bases short, with 12 bases between. This CDR3 is built from 14 residues. The germline gives CDR1 SGHDT, CDR2 YYEEEE. The CDR3: CASREASPSYEQYF. The CDR3 region has the DNA TGTGCCAGCAGAGAGGCTTCTCCCTCCTACGAGCAGTACTTC.

The rearrangement links TRBV6-5 to TRBJ1-3, with D possibly matching TRBD1 (6 bases). The CDR3 loop spans 15 amino acids. The V end lost 4 bases, the J end lost 0 bases, and 10 bases lay between the germline ends. Per the germline V gene, CDR1 is MNHEY and CDR2 is SVGAGI. The CDR3 DNA reads TGTGCCAGCAGTTGGGGGCGACGCTCTGGAAACACCATATATTTT. Translated: CASSWGRRSGNTIYF.